One and the same sample provided the 2 T cell receptor beta chains below, sequenced in a study of blood T cell repertoires in COVID-19. The method was immunoSEQ multiplex PCR; TCRdb's version includes in-frame clones alone and lacks a portion of them. The sample yields about 380,000 clones, around 87% seen once. The material sequenced was PBMCs or T cells enriched from blood (not recorded which). The receptors shown here come from a man aged 25-40 years who had recovered from COVID-19.

The V and J genes are TRBV10-3 and TRBJ1-6; 11 bases agree with TRBD1. The J segment lost 6 bases and the V segment lost 4 bases, leaving 2 bases of the junction unmatched. CDR3 length: 15 residues. In germline, CDR1 is ENHRY, CDR2 SYGVKD. Here the CDR3 DNA reads TGTGCCATCAGTGGGGACAGGGGGGCTAATTCACCCCTCCACTTT. As protein: CAISGDRGANSPLHF.

The chain has TRBV5-5 and TRBJ2-2, with TRBD2 as a possible D gene (6 bases). Trimming took 0 bases from V and 7 from J, leaving 10 bases between them. Germline values: CDR1 SGHKS, CDR2 YYEKEE (reference sequence). The CDR3 covers 14 residues. This CDR3 is CASSLGLGVGELFF. The CDR3 DNA follows: TGTGCCAGCAGCTTGGGACTAGGGGTCGGGGAGCTGTTTTTT. The full variable domain, rest sourced from reference TRBV5-5 and TRBJ2-2, is DAGVTQSPTHLIKTRGQQVTLRCSPISGHKSVSWYQQVLGQGPQFIFQYYEKEERGRGNFPDRFSARQFPNYSSELNVNALLLGDSALYLCASSLGLGVGELFFGEGSRLTVL.